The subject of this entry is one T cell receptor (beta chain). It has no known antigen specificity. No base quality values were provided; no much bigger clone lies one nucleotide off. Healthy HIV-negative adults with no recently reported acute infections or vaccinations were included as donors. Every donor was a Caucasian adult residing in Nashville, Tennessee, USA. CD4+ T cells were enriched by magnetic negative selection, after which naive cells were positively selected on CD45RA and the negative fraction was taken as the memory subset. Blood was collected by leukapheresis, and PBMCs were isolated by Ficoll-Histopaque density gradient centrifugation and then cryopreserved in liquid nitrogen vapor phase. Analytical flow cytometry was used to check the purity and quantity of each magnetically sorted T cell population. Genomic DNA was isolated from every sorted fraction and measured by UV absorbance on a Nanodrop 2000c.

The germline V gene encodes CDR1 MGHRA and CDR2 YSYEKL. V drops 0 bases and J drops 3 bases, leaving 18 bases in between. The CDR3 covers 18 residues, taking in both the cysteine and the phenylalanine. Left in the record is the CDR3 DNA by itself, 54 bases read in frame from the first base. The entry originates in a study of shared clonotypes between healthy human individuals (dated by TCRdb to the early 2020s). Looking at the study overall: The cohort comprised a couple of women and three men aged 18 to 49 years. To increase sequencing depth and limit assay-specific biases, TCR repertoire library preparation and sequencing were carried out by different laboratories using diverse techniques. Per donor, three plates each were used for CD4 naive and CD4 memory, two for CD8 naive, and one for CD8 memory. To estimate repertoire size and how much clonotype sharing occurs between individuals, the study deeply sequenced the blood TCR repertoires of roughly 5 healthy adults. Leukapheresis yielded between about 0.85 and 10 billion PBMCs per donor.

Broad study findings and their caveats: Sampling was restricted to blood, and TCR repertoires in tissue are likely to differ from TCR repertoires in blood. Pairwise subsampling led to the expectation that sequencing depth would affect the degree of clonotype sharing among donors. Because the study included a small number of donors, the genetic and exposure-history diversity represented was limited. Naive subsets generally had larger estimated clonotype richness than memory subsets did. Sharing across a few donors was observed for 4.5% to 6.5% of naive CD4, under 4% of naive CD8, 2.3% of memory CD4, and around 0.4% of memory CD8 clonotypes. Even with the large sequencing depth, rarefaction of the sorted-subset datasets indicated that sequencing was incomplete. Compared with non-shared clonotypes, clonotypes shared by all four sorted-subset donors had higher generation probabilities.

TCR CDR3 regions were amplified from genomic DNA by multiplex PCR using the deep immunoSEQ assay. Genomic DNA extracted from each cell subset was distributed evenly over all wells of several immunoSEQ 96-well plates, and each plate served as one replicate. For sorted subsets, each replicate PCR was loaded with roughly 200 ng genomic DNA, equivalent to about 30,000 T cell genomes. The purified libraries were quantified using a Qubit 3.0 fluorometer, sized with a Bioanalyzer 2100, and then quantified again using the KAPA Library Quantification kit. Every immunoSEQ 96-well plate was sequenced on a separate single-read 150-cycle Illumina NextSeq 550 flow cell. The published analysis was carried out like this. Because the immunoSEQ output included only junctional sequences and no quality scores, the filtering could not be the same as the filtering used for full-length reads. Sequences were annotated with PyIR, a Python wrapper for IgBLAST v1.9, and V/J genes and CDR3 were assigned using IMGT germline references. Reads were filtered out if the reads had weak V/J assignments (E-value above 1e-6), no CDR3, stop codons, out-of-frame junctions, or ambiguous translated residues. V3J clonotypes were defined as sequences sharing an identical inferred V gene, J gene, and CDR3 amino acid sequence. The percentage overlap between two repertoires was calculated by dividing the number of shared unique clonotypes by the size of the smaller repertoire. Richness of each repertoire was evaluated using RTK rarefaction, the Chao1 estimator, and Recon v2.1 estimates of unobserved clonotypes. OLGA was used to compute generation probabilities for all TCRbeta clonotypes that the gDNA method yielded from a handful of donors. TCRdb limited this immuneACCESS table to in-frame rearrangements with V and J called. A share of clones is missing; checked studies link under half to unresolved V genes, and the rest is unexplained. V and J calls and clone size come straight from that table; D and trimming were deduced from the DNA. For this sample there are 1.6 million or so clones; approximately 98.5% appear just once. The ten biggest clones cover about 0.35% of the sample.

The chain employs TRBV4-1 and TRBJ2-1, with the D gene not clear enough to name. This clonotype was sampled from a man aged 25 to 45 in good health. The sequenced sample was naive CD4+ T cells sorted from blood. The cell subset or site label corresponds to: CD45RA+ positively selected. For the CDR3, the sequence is CASSQDLIPGDVYNEQFF. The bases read TGCGCCAGCAGCCAAGATCTGATCCCTGGAGATGTCTACAATGAGCAGTTCTTC.